The 3 T cell receptor beta chains below were found in one sample sequenced in a study of blood T cell repertoires in COVID-19. Sequencing used immunoSEQ multiplex PCR; TCRdb keeps in-frame clones, though not all of them. Here the sample spans over 150,000 clones, less than 85% being singletons. Source material: peripheral blood. Receptors originate from a human donor in a cohort sampled during active COVID-19.

The CDR3 nucleotides are TGTGCCATCAGTGGAGGGACAGGGGGCTTTCAGCCCCAGCATTTT. Encoded protein: CAISGGTGGFQPQHF. The chain links TRBV10-3 to TRBJ1-5; 12 nucleotides line up with TRBD1. Per germline, CDR1 ENHRY and CDR2 SYGVKD. This CDR3 is 15 amino acids long. Losses at the gene ends were 4 bases for V and 6 bases for J; bases not matched to a gene: 4.

The chain joins TRBV19 to TRBJ2-7; 11 bases agree with TRBD2. V dropped 4 bases and J dropped 2; count of bases not matched to a gene: 4. The CDR3 consists of 15 residues. Germline-derived CDR1 and CDR2 are LNHDA and SQIVND (reference sequence). The CDR3 is CASSTRTSGPYEQYF. The CDR3 coding sequence is TGTGCCAGTAGTACCAGGACTAGCGGGCCCTACGAGCAGTACTTC.

The V and J genes are TRBV2 and TRBJ1-1; a possible D gene is TRBD1 (5 bases). Germline-derived CDR1 and CDR2 are SNHLY and FYNNEI. V dropped 6 bases and J dropped 5 bases, with 19 bases sitting between them. CDR3 length: 15 residues. The chain's CDR3 is CASREFPGGGTEAFF. Written as DNA, the CDR3 is TGTGCCAGCAGGGAATTCCCTGGGGGGGGAACTGAAGCTTTCTTT.